This T cell receptor (beta chain) was obtained from a study of identical twins (dated by TCRdb to about 2016). Concerning the study at large: The study deep-sequenced TCR alpha and beta repertoires from monozygotic twins, unrelated adults of various ages and cord blood to test whether fetal clonotypes persist. To rule out contamination, the twin experiments were replicated at different times with different library preparation protocols.

According to the germline V gene, CDR1 reads SGHTA and CDR2 reads FQGNSA. The trim is 5 bases for V and 5 bases for J, with a gap of 18 bases between the germline ends. The CDR3 numbers 15 residues from cysteine through phenylalanine. Kept here is only the CDR3 DNA, which spans 45 bases and is read in frame from base 1. Library prep was done by 5' RACE. This sample was sequenced with an Illumina HiSeq 2000. A universal primer binding site was added through template switching, and the final cDNA carried a unique molecular identifier so that TCR cDNA molecules could be counted accurately. Specific primers in the conserved constant-segment region were used to synthesize first-strand cDNA for TCR alpha and beta chains. To control for contamination, every cDNA library was double barcoded, receiving both a SMART-Mk sample barcode and Illumina barcodes. TruSeq adapter sequences along with Illumina sample barcodes were introduced in two successive PCR steps. The Illumina HiSeq platform was used with custom primers to sequence TCR alpha and beta cDNA libraries. Regarding the original processing steps: MiGEC processed the raw reads to extract unique molecular identifiers, while MiXCR was used to determine the CDR3 positions. Recombination models were inferred per individual with the repgenHMM and IGoR tools using an EM algorithm. The tcR package in R was used for shared clonotype analysis, with sharing normalized by the product of cloneset sizes. Out-of-frame nonproductive sequences were analyzed to study raw recombination free of thymic and clonal selection effects. TCRdb's own reprocessing of the public reads used fastp at Q25 and MiXCR and kept productive beta chains. Entries that share a CDR3 protein sequence are merged under the most common genes and DNA. The V and J calls were determined by TCRdb, not by the authors. The table for this sample lists approximately 700,000 distinct CDR3 sequences; approximately 18% of them were counted only once. In total, the top ten clones hold roughly 14% of the sample.

In regard to this clonotype: The target of this receptor is not known. One base away there is no much larger clone; base qualities are not given.

Every donor was a healthy Caucasian. The twin cohort comprised three pairs of female monozygotic twins, all aged about 18 to 29 years. Peripheral blood mononuclear cells were the source from which RNA for the TCR libraries was isolated. Study-wide findings and limitations: Because the same donors could not be followed over many years, conclusions were based on cross-sectional statistical analysis. In monozygotic twins, recombination models systematically underestimated out-of-frame TCR alpha sharing, but the models matched the sharing seen between unrelated individuals. Compared with coincidental sharing between unrelated individuals, an excess of low generation-probability sequences was observed among out-of-frame TCR alpha sequences shared between twins. Invariant T cells such as MAIT and iNKT could partly confound zero-insertion analyses, although diverse VJ usage argued against such confounding for most clonotypes. The excess sharing between twins in beta out-of-frame sequences was weaker because fewer shared sequences reduced the signal-to-noise ratio. Fewer insertions were carried by abundant cord blood beta clonotypes, a similar but weaker trend appeared in young adult naive repertoires, and no such trend appeared in memory repertoires.

The sample was also linked to a second study, of T cells expressing NK-cell markers. As that second paper reports: Three sorted T-cell subsets (CD3+CD56+NKG2C+, CD3+CD56+NKG2C- and CD3+CD56-NKG2C+) from under ten donors had their TCR beta-chain repertoires profiled. Seven of the eight sequenced donors were HCMV-seropositive and one was HCMV-seronegative. In several experiments an anti-gammadeltaTCR antibody was added to restrict sorting to alphabetaTCR-expressing T cells. For about 6 donors, the dominant CD3+CD56+NKG2C+ clonotypes were among the top 10 CD8+ clonotypes and accounted for about 1.0-7.5% of CD8+ T cells. Those dominant clonotypes were again the most abundant among CD3+CD56-NKG2C+ cells in a handful of donors, at about 28.3-65%. It remained unclear whether the expanded NKG2C-expressing T cell clones were specific for HCMV antigens. The study sequenced eight donors, all healthy volunteers chosen at random: three men and five women. A commercial ELISA kit detecting HCMV-specific IgG in serum was used to determine HCMV serostatus. For about six donors, unsorted PBMC were also used to sequence bulk peripheral blood T-cell repertoires. MIGEC handled demultiplexing of the reads and grouping by UMI, while MiTCR was used to assemble and quantify clonotypes. To exclude erroneous sequences, any TCR cDNA sequence not supported by at least two reads was discarded. The tcR package was used for downstream repertoire analysis, and clonotypes were matched across fractions by CDR3 nucleotide sequence plus V segment. Antigen specificity was annotated against VDJdb with VDJmatch, allowing one amino acid substitution in CDR3.

The TCR was taken from a young woman in good health. This chain joins TRBV7-2 to TRBJ1-1; the D gene is perhaps TRBD1, from 6 matching bases. Sample: PBMCs. The DNA reads as follows: TGTGCCAGCAGCCGCCCTCAGGGGTTTGGTACTGAAGCTTTCTTT. Its protein is CASSRPQGFGTEAFF.